Listed below are T cell receptor beta chains from one sample, sequenced in a study of TIL therapy for anti-PD-1-resistant metastatic lung cancer. Profiling relied on immunoSEQ multiplex PCR, and the TCRdb table lists in-frame clones only, not all of them. The table shows around 59,000 clones, with under 75% occurring only once. The sample was blood, taken at baseline. Receptors were obtained from a person aged 25 to 79 with non-small cell lung cancer. The CDR3 runs from the conserved cysteine through the conserved F or W. Each record gives: clone size, V gene, J gene, D gene, CDR3 protein, CDR3 DNA. The D gene is left open where the match is weak. The size field is filled for only some rows; it gives once, few, many or a size class.

NA	TRBV28	TRBJ1-4	TRBD1	CASSPTGGFEKLFF	TGTGCCAGCAGCCCGACAGGGGGATTTGAAAAACTGTTTTTT
NA	TRBV9	TRBJ1-6	TRBD1	CASSLWGQRGYSPLHF	TGTGCCAGCAGCTTATGGGGACAGCGGGGTTATTCACCCCTCCACTTT
NA	TRBV9	TRBJ2-2	TRBD2	CASSVGLASTGELFF	TGTGCCAGCAGCGTGGGACTAGCAAGCACCGGGGAGCTGTTTTTT
NA	TRBV7-2	TRBJ2-2	NA	CASSLGSAYTGELFF	TGTGCCAGCAGCTTAGGCTCAGCATACACCGGGGAGCTGTTTTTT
NA	TRBV27	TRBJ1-2	NA	CASSLSSWDLGWGNYGYTF	TGTGCCAGCAGTTTATCATCATGGGATTTAGGGTGGGGGAACTATGGCTACACCTTC
NA	TRBV9	TRBJ2-7	NA	CASSPDSASYEQYF	TGTGCCAGCAGCCCGGACTCCGCATCCTACGAGCAGTACTTC
NA	TRBV27	TRBJ1-1	TRBD1	CASSLYTPGQGFDTEAFF	TGTGCCAGCAGTTTATATACACCGGGACAGGGGTTCGACACTGAAGCTTTCTTT
NA	TRBV7-9	TRBJ2-3	NA	CASSLRQASTDTQYF	TGTGCCAGCAGTCTAAGACAGGCGAGCACAGATACGCAGTATTTT
once	TRBV5-1	TRBJ2-1	TRBD2	CASSSGGTSSYNEQFF	TGCGCCAGCAGTTCGGGAGGGACAAGCTCCTACAATGAGCAGTTCTTC
NA	TRBV7-9	TRBJ1-6	NA	CASTLDRSSYNSPLHF	TGTGCCAGCACCCTGGACCGGAGCTCCTATAATTCACCCCTCCACTTT
few	TRBV20-1	TRBJ1-1	NA	CSAEGNTEAFF	TGCAGTGCCGAGGGCAACACTGAAGCTTTCTTT
few	TRBV7-9	TRBJ1-3	NA	CASSPPGSGNTIYF	TGTGCCAGCAGCCCTCCGGGATCGGGAAACACCATATATTTT
few	TRBV12-5	TRBJ1-5	NA	CASGPGTDSNQPQHF	TGTGCTAGTGGTCCGGGGACCGATAGCAATCAGCCCCAGCATTTT
few	TRBV28	TRBJ1-2	NA	CASSFAQGVYGYTF	TGTGCCAGCAGTTTTGCACAGGGCGTCTATGGCTACACCTTC
NA	TRBV7-9	TRBJ2-1	NA	CASSSPSVRGNEQFF	TGTGCCAGCAGCAGCCCTAGTGTAAGGGGCAATGAGCAGTTCTTC
NA	TRBV2	TRBJ2-7	NA	CASSWGSYEQYF	TGTGCCAGCAGTTGGGGGTCCTACGAGCAGTACTTC
NA	TRBV5-1	TRBJ2-1	TRBD2	CASSLAGGGSYNEQFF	TGCGCCAGTTCCTTAGCGGGAGGCGGATCCTACAATGAGCAGTTCTTC
NA	TRBV10-2	TRBJ1-1	TRBD1	CASSDRGSNTEAFF	TGCGCCAGCAGCGACAGGGGATCCAACACTGAAGCTTTCTTT
NA	TRBV9	TRBJ2-1	NA	CASTGRTGTGEQFF	TGTGCCAGCACGGGGAGGACTGGGACTGGTGAGCAGTTCTTC
NA	TRBV4-2	TRBJ2-5	TRBD2	CASSQREQETQYF	TGTGCCAGCAGCCAGCGGGAGCAAGAGACCCAGTACTTC
NA	TRBV7-3	TRBJ2-3	TRBD1	CASSSGQGTDTQYF	TGTGCCAGCAGCTCGGGACAGGGCACAGATACGCAGTATTTT
NA	TRBV9	TRBJ2-3	NA	CASSVALTDTQYF	TGTGCCAGCAGCGTAGCCCTAACAGATACGCAGTATTTT
NA	TRBV2	TRBJ2-5	NA	CASSERNRWETQYF	TGTGCCAGCAGCGAAAGAAATAGGTGGGAGACCCAGTACTTC
NA	TRBV5-1	TRBJ1-2	NA	CASSLAPELPYGYTF	TGCGCCAGCAGCTTGGCCCCGGAACTACCTTATGGCTACACCTTC
NA	TRBV28	TRBJ1-1	NA	CASSRSGEQGFRAFF	TGTGCCAGCAGCCGAAGCGGAGAGCAGGGTTTTAGAGCTTTCTTT
NA	TRBV5-1	TRBJ2-7	TRBD2	CASSGSGSATYEQYF	TGCGCCAGCAGCGGTAGCGGGAGTGCAACCTACGAGCAGTACTTC
NA	TRBV7-9	TRBJ2-7	NA	CASSLQGTGYEQYF	TGTGCCAGCAGCTTACAAGGCACGGGCTACGAGCAGTACTTC
NA	TRBV19	TRBJ2-5	TRBD1	CASTRDRGGQETQYF	TGTGCCAGTACCCGGGACAGGGGAGGCCAAGAGACCCAGTACTTC
once	TRBV7-9	TRBJ2-7	NA	CASSLESLQYF	TGTGCCAGCAGCTTAGAAAGTCTGCAGTACTTC
NA	TRBV5-4	TRBJ2-5	TRBD2	CASSSNRGRGETQYF	TGTGCCAGCAGCTCCAATCGCGGGAGGGGGGAGACCCAGTACTTC
many	TRBV11-2	TRBJ2-1	TRBD2	CASSSLTSGGRNEQFF	TGTGCCAGCAGCTCCTTAACTAGCGGGGGGAGGAATGAGCAGTTCTTC
NA	TRBV5-1	TRBJ2-1	NA	CASSLAQGLDNEQFF	TGCGCCAGCAGCTTGGCCCAGGGACTCGACAATGAGCAGTTCTTC
NA	TRBV7-9	TRBJ1-1	NA	CASSFDSNTEAFF	TGTGCCAGCAGCTTCGACAGCAACACTGAAGCTTTCTTT
NA	TRBV27	TRBJ2-6	NA	CASSLQRQGGKGWLNSGANVLTF	TGTGCCAGCAGTTTACAACGGCAGGGGGGGAAAGGATGGCTTAACTCTGGGGCCAACGTCCTGACTTTC
NA	TRBV5-1	TRBJ1-6	NA	CASSLVGQGIGSPLHF	TGCGCCAGCAGCTTGGTGGGGCAGGGGATTGGTTCACCCCTCCACTTT